This T cell receptor beta chain originates from a study of T-cell memory formation after mild COVID-19. Points on this clonotype: The antigen is undetermined. Because the CDR3 is missing its conserved closing phenylalanine or tryptophan, this is likely a read error.

The study's findings and limits: The study found balanced CD4/CD8 in clones contracting day 15 to 85 and a CD4+ lean in later expanders. Second-wave clones peaking on day 37 lacked confirmed SARS-CoV-2 specificity. Pre-infection memory harbored some responding clones, suggesting cross-reactive memory joined.

Libraries for TCRalpha and TCRbeta carried sample barcodes and unique molecular identifiers via 5'RACE. One entry per CDR3 protein, called by TCRdb with MiXCR from the 5' RACE reads. Among 470,000 or so distinct CDR3 sequences listed, roughly 25% were seen once. This CDR3 comprises 16 residues. CDR1 is LNHNV and CDR2 is YYDKDF in the germline V gene (reference sequence). Losses at the gene ends were 0 bases for V and 2 bases for J; bases not matched to a gene: 6. The V and J genes are TRBV15 and TRBJ2-5; 7 bases align to TRBD2. The receptor was isolated from an adult woman who had mild COVID-19 (a few samples of this study predate the infection). Cell type and time point are not known. The source material was PBMCs or a T cell subset sorted from them (not recorded which). The CDR3: CATSRDTAGPQETQYL. The CDR3 DNA follows: TGTGCCACCAGCAGAGACACAGCGGGGCCACAAGAGACCCAGTACTTA.